The 23 T cell receptor beta chains below all came from one sample that was sequenced in a study of somatic mutations in cytotoxic T cells in rheumatoid arthritis. Data came from immunoSEQ multiplex PCR; TCRdb stores just in-frame clones and leaves some out. The sample yields about 19,000 clones, over 75% seen once. Material: CD8+ T cells sorted from blood. Source of these receptors: an adult with rheumatoid arthritis.

The chain is built from TRBV11-3 and TRBJ2-2; D might be TRBD1 or TRBD2, each matching 7 bases. The CDR3 is 15 residues long. CDR1 and CDR2 from the germline V gene are SGHNT and YENEEA. Trimming took off 2 bases at V and 5 bases at J, with 12 bases between the two ends. CDR3 protein: CASSLLRGGTGELFF. As DNA, the CDR3 is TGTGCCAGCAGCTTACTCAGGGGGGGAACCGGGGAGCTGTTTTTT.

The genes are TRBV28 and TRBJ2-3, with 10 bases aligning to TRBD1. The CDR3 is 16 residues long. V shed 2 bases, J shed 3 bases, and the junction held 5 bases outside the gene matches. Looked up from germline, CDR1 is MDHEN and CDR2 is SYDVKM. Written as DNA, the CDR3 is TGTGCCAGCAGTTTAGCTAGGACAGGGGGGACAGATACGCAGTATTTT. Translated, it gives CASSLARTGGTDTQYF. Full variable domain (missing parts from reference TRBV28 and TRBJ2-3): DVKVTQSSRYLVKRTGEKVFLECVQDMDHENMFWYRQDPGLGLRLIYFSYDVKMKEKGDIPEGYSVSREKKERFSLILESASTNQTSMYLCASSLARTGGTDTQYFGPGTRLTVL.

The chain employs TRBV18 and TRBJ2-3; D unresolved. The germline CDR1 and CDR2 sequences are KGHSH and LQKENI. The V end was cut by 3 bases, the J end by 1 base, with 14 bases between. CDR3 length equals 16 residues. In nucleotides, the CDR3 is TGTGCCAGCTCACCCCCGGACCGTCGGCGCACAGATACGCAGTATTTT. This gives the protein CASSPPDRRRTDTQYF.

V is TRBV6-5 and J is TRBJ1-2, with 9 bases matching TRBD1. Germline V gene sequence: CDR1 MNHEY, CDR2 SVGAGI. This CDR3 contains 15 residues. The ends lost 6 bases at V and 3 bases at J; junction bases unmatched: 8. This CDR3 reads CASSLGQGRHYGYTF. As DNA, the CDR3 is TGTGCCAGCAGCCTCGGACAGGGGCGCCACTATGGCTACACCTTC.

V usage is TRBV30 and J usage is TRBJ2-7; D possibly matches TRBD1 or TRBD2 (6 bases each). V was pared by 3 bases and J by 2 bases, with 14 bases between. Looked up from germline, CDR1 is GTSNPN and CDR2 is SVGIG (reference sequence). CDR3 length equals 14 residues. DNA of the CDR3: TGTGCCTGGAGCTCGGGGGCGGGCGCCTACGAGCAGTACTTC. Translating it yields CAWSSGAGAYEQYF.

The chain uses TRBV7-6 and TRBJ2-6; 10 bases match TRBD2. The CDR3 length is 18 residues. V shed 5 bases, J shed 0 bases, and the junction held 7 bases outside the gene matches. Germline V lookup: CDR1 SGHVS, CDR2 FNYEAQ. The DNA for the CDR3 is TGTGCCAGCAGCCGTGGACTAGCGGAAAGCTCTGGGGCCAACGTCCTGACTTTC. It translates to CASSRGLAESSGANVLTF.

This clone was detected only once. The rearrangement uses TRBV4-2 and TRBJ1-1; 7 bases line up with TRBD1. After removal of 0 bases from V and 3 bases from J, the junction contained 4 bases not matched to a gene. Germline V lookup: CDR1 LGHNA, CDR2 YNFKEQ. This CDR3 has 15 residues. The CDR3 DNA follows: TGTGCCAGCAGCCAAGAAAACAGGGGAGACACTGAAGCTTTCTTT. Translating it yields CASSQENRGDTEAFF.

This chain links TRBV4-2 with TRBJ1-2; a possible D gene is TRBD1 (6 bases). This CDR3 is built from 16 residues. Germline V gene sequence: CDR1 LGHNA, CDR2 YNFKEQ. Trimming pared 0 bases from V and 5 bases from J, leaving 16 bases between. This CDR3 is CASSQDPGALGYGYTF. The DNA of the CDR3 is TGTGCCAGCAGCCAAGATCCGGGGGCCCTCGGTTATGGCTACACCTTC.

The chain has TRBV6-5 and TRBJ2-2, with 10 bases lining up with TRBD1. V gave up 2 bases and J gave up 8 bases; unmatched junction bases: 2. The CDR3 contains 14 residues. Germline CDR1 is MNHEY and CDR2 is SVGAGI. The CDR3 DNA reads as TGTGCCAGCAGTTACGACAGGGGGCCTGGGGAGCTGTTTTTT. Protein product: CASSYDRGPGELFF.

The gene calls are TRBV13 and TRBJ2-7; D possibly uses TRBD1 or TRBD2 (5 bases each). In germline, CDR1 is PRHDT, CDR2 FYEKMQ (reference sequence). The CDR3 covers 14 residues. The V end lost 5 bases, the J end lost 4 bases, and 15 bases lay between the germline ends. DNA of the CDR3: TGTGCCAGCAGCCCGGGACGGAACCTGTACGAGCAGTACTTC. This encodes CASSPGRNLYEQYF.

The chain joins TRBV2 to TRBJ2-3; TRBD2 matches 15 bases. V lost 7 bases to trimming and J lost 3 bases; unmatched junction nucleotides: 11. The CDR3 runs 18 residues. CDR1 and CDR2 from the germline V gene are SNHLY and FYNNEI. The CDR3 DNA reads as TGTGCCAGCAAGGGACTAGCGGGGGGCCAGACACGGACAGATACGCAGTATTTT. It is translated as CASKGLAGGQTRTDTQYF.

The gene calls are TRBV28 and TRBJ2-6, with D uncertain. This CDR3 region has 15 residues. The V and J ends lost 3 bases and 2 bases respectively, with 8 bases between them. CDR1 is MDHEN and CDR2 is SYDVKM in the germline V gene. The CDR3 is CASSLRNTGANVLTF. Here the CDR3 DNA reads TGTGCCAGCAGTTTGCGAAACACTGGGGCCAACGTCCTGACTTTC. Complete variable domain (other parts from reference TRBV28 and TRBJ2-6): DVKVTQSSRYLVKRTGEKVFLECVQDMDHENMFWYRQDPGLGLRLIYFSYDVKMKEKGDIPEGYSVSREKKERFSLILESASTNQTSMYLCASSLRNTGANVLTFGAGSRLTVL.

This rearrangement joins TRBV6-5 to TRBJ2-7; D gene unclear. There are 14 residues in the CDR3. Trimming shortened V by 2 bases and J by 2 bases, and 10 bases separated the two germline ends. Germline assignment: CDR1 MNHEY and CDR2 SVGAGI. CDR3 protein: CASSYSPDTYEQYF. The CDR3 DNA reads TGTGCCAGCAGTTACAGTCCCGATACCTACGAGCAGTACTTC.

The V call is TRBV27, the J call TRBJ2-2; 7 bases fit TRBD2. With V trimmed by 6 bases and J by 4 bases, 2 bases remained unmatched. CDR3 length: 13 residues. Germline V gives CDR1 MNHEY, CDR2 SMNVEV (reference sequence). The CDR3 sequence: CASRGRATGELFF. CDR3 coding DNA: TGTGCCAGCAGAGGGAGGGCCACCGGGGAGCTGTTTTTT.

V gene TRBV28 combines with J gene TRBJ2-3; tentatively, D is TRBD2 (5 bases). The CDR3 is made up of 16 amino acids. Per germline, CDR1 MDHEN and CDR2 SYDVKM. The V and J ends lost 1 base and 0 bases respectively, with 11 bases between them. The CDR3 spells CASSLSPPGSTDTQYF. The CDR3 region has the DNA TGTGCCAGCAGTTTATCTCCCCCGGGAAGCACAGATACGCAGTATTTT.

V is TRBV6-5 and J is TRBJ1-2, with D maybe TRBD1 (5 bases). This CDR3 is 14 amino acids long. Germline lookup yields CDR1 MNHEY and CDR2 SVGAGI. Trimming pared 6 bases from V and 0 bases from J, leaving 11 bases between. The CDR3 region is CASRGAGANYGYTF. The CDR3, as DNA: TGTGCCAGCAGAGGGGCGGGGGCTAACTATGGCTACACCTTC.

This clone was recorded only once. The chain recombines TRBV6-6 with TRBJ2-1; the D gene is possibly TRBD2 (5 bases). The germline V and J ends were trimmed by 9 bases and 5 bases, with 20 bases remaining between them. Germline-derived CDR1 and CDR2 are MNHNY and SVGAGI (reference sequence). This CDR3 has 15 amino acids. CDR3 amino acids: CASLAVFLGHNEQFF. In DNA, the CDR3 is TGTGCCAGTCTAGCCGTCTTTTTAGGACACAATGAGCAGTTCTTC.

The genes are TRBV10-1 and TRBJ1-2, with D maybe TRBD1 (6 bases). The ends were cut back, 6 bases at V and 4 bases at J, with 15 bases in the middle. The germline gives CDR1 WNHNN, CDR2 SYGVQD (reference sequence). This CDR3 contains 14 residues. As DNA, the CDR3 is TGCGCCAGCAGCCCCCTAGCCAGGGGCTATGGCTACACCTTC. Amino acid sequence: CASSPLARGYGYTF.

This clone showed up just a few times. This chain joins TRBV7-6 and TRBJ2-7; D uncertain. Trimming took off 3 bases at V and 2 bases at J, with 11 bases between the two ends. There are 14 residues in the CDR3. Germline V lookup: CDR1 SGHVS, CDR2 FNYEAQ. The CDR3 is CASSLEPFAYEQYF. CDR3 in DNA: TGTGCCAGCAGCTTGGAGCCCTTTGCCTACGAGCAGTACTTC.

The J gene is TRBJ2-5, the V gene TRBV7-9, with D uncertain. This CDR3 comprises 13 residues. CDR1 is SEHNR and CDR2 is FQNEAQ in the germline V gene (reference sequence). V lost 4 bases to trimming and J lost 8 bases, with 14 bases between them. The CDR3 region is CASSSGRSGTQYF. DNA of the CDR3: TGTGCCAGCAGCTCCGGCCGATCCGGTACCCAGTACTTC.

This chain joins TRBV5-4 and TRBJ2-5; 9 bases map to TRBD2. Trimming took 7 bases from V and 1 from J; bases not matched to a gene: 8. Germline V gives CDR1 SGHNT, CDR2 YYREEE (reference sequence). The CDR3 loop spans 15 amino acids. The chain's CDR3 is CASSRGAGGQETQYF. CDR3 nucleotides: TGTGCCAGCTCCCGGGGAGCGGGAGGCCAAGAGACCCAGTACTTC.

Written as DNA, the CDR3 is TGTGCCAGCAGCTTAGGAGGGTCGCGCACTGAAGCTTTCTTT. Translated: CASSLGGSRTEAFF. This rearrangement joins TRBV13 to TRBJ1-1; D gene ambiguous. The length of the CDR3 is 14 residues. Germline assignment: CDR1 PRHDT and CDR2 FYEKMQ (reference sequence). V was shortened by 0 bases and J by 4 bases, with 9 bases between the two germline ends.

Only one count was recorded for this clone. The chain uses TRBV4-3 and TRBJ1-5; the D gene is possibly TRBD1 (6 bases). The CDR3 runs to 16 residues. Germline loops: CDR1 LGHNA, CDR2 YSLEER. The germline V and J ends were trimmed by 0 bases and 0 bases, with 9 bases remaining between them. CDR3 DNA sequence: TGCGCCAGCAGCCAAGACTCAGGGGCTAGCAATCAGCCCCAGCATTTT. Protein product: CASSQDSGASNQPQHF.